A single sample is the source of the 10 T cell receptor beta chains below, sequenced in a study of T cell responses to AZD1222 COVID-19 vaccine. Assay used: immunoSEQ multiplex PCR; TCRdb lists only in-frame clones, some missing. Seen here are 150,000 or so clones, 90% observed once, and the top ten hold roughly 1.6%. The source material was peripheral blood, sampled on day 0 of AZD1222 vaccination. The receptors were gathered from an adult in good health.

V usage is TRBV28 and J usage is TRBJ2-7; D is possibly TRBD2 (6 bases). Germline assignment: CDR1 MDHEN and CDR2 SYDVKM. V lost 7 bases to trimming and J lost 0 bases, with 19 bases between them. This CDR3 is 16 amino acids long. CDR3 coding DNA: TGTGCCAGCACCCCAGGAGGGGCCAAAAGCTCCTACGAGCAGTACTTC. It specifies CASTPGGAKSSYEQYF.

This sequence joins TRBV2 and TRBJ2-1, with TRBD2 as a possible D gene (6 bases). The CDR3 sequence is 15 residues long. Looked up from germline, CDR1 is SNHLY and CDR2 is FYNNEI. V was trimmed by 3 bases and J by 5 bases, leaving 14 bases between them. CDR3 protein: CASSEGTHFNNEQFF. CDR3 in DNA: TGTGCCAGCAGTGAGGGGACTCACTTCAACAATGAGCAGTTCTTC.

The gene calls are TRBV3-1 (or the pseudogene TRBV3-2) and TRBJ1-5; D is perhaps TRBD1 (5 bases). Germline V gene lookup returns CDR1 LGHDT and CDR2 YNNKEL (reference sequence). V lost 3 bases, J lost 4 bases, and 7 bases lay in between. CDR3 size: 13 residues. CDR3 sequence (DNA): TGTGCCAGCAGCCAGGGGGATAATCAGCCCCAGCATTTT. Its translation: CASSQGDNQPQHF.

CDR3 nucleotide sequence: TGCAGCGTTGTCTCAGGGATCGCTGAAGCTTTCTTT. It is translated as CSVVSGIAEAFF. This chain connects TRBV29-1 to TRBJ1-1; D possibly corresponds to TRBD1 (5 bases). This CDR3 has 12 amino acids. V dropped 4 bases and J dropped 6 bases, with 12 bases sitting between them. Germline V gene lookup returns CDR1 SQVTM and CDR2 ANQGSEA.

In nucleotides, the CDR3 is TGTGCCAGCAGATCCTCGGGGGGGATGAACACTGAAGCTTTCTTT. Translation gives CASRSSGGMNTEAFF. The chain combines TRBV28 with TRBJ1-1, with TRBD1 as a possible D gene (5 bases). The V end lost 6 bases, the J end lost 0 bases, and 14 bases lay between the germline ends. CDR1 is MDHEN and CDR2 is SYDVKM in the germline V gene. CDR3 length equals 15 residues.

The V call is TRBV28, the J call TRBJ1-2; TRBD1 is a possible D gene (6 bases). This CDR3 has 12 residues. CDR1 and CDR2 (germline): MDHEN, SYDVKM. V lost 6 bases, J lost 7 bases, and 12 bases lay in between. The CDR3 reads CASSVSGAGYTF. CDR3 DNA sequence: TGTGCCAGCAGCGTGTCAGGGGCTGGCTACACCTTC.

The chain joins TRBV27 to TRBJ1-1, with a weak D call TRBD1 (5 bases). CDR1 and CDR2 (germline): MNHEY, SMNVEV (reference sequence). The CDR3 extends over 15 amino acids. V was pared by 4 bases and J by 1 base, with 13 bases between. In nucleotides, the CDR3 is TGTGCCAGCAGTTCCTACCGGGGGGAGAACACTGAAGCTTTCTTT. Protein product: CASSSYRGENTEAFF.

The DNA for the CDR3 is TGTGCCAGCAGCTTAGGGGGCTCTAGCACAGATACGCAGTATTTT. Translating gives CASSLGGSSTDTQYF. The chain recombines TRBV5-8 with TRBJ2-3; 7 bases map to TRBD1. The CDR3 runs to 15 residues. CDR1 is SGHTS, CDR2 YDEGEE, per germline. The V and J ends lost 2 bases and 0 bases, in that order; junction bases with no gene match: 3.

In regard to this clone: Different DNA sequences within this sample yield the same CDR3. CDR3: CASSIGRNTDTQYF. The CDR3 region has the DNA TGTGCCAGTAGTATAGGGCGGAACACAGATACGCAGTATTTT. The rearrangement joins TRBV19 to TRBJ2-3; unclear D gene. Germline V gene data show CDR1 as LNHDA and CDR2 as SQIVND (reference sequence). This CDR3 has 14 amino acids. Trimming took 1 base from V and 2 from J, leaving 7 bases between them.

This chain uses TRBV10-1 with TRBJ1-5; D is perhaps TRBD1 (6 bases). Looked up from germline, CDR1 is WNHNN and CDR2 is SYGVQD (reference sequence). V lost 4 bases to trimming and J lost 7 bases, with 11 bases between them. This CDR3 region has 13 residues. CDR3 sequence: CASSAGDGQPQHF. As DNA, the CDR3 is TGCGCCAGCAGTGCAGGGGACGGCCAGCCCCAGCATTTT.